This T cell receptor (beta chain) originates from a study of identical twins. Trimming removed 3 bases at V and 3 bases at J, with 8 bases between. The CDR3 length is 13 residues. The germline CDR1 and CDR2 sequences are MNHNS and SASEGT. One entry per CDR3 protein, called by TCRdb with MiXCR from the 5' RACE reads. Here the sample spans just over 450,000 distinct CDR3 sequences, approximately 15% being singletons. This clonotype appeared a few times. The same data also went into a second study, on yellow fever vaccine responses in identical twins.

The origin of this receptor is a woman aged 18-29 years in good health. Sequencing was performed on CD4+ T cells sorted from blood. The V call is TRBV6-1, the J call TRBJ2-5; D remains ambiguous. CDR3 loop: CASSDSPKETQYF. The CDR3 DNA is TGTGCCAGCAGTGATTCCCCAAAAGAGACCCAGTACTTC.